What follows are 21 T cell receptor beta chains derived from one specimen sequenced in a study of T-cell memory formation after mild COVID-19. TCRdb itself ran the 5' RACE reads through MiXCR, one entry per CDR3 protein. The data show approximately 200,000 distinct CDR3 sequences, with 16% seen just once and about 2% held by the top ten. Sequencing input: PBMCs or a T cell subset sorted from them (not recorded which). Receptors were obtained from an adult woman who had mild COVID-19 (a few samples of this study predate the infection). Cell type and time point are not known.

This clonotype was detected ten times or more. The CDR3: CASSLGPSGLSTDTQYF. The CDR3 DNA reads as TGTGCCAGCAGCCTGGGGCCTAGCGGCCTTAGCACAGATACGCAGTATTTT. V usage is TRBV7-3 and J usage is TRBJ2-3; 7 nucleotides agree with TRBD2. There are 17 residues in the CDR3. The germline CDR1 and CDR2 sequences are SGHTA and FQGTGA. V shed 5 bases, J shed 0 bases, and the junction held 11 bases outside the gene matches.

This clonotype showed up many times. This chain uses TRBV23-1 with TRBJ2-1, with 12 bases fitting TRBD2. TRBV23-1 is an ORF, with its function uncertain. V dropped 2 bases and J dropped 4; count of bases not matched to a gene: 12. The CDR3 is made up of 19 amino acids. CDR3 sequence (DNA): TGCGCCAGCAGTCAACCGGGGGCTAGCGGGGGGGCGATATACAATGAGCAGTTCTTC. It codes for CASSQPGASGGAIYNEQFF.

In its sample, this clonotype was seen many times. The chain has TRBV29-1 and TRBJ1-1, with a weak D call TRBD1 (5 bases). In germline, CDR1 is SQVTM, CDR2 ANQGSEA. The length of the CDR3 is 13 residues. The ends were cut back, 4 bases at V and 1 base at J, with 10 bases in the middle. The DNA for the CDR3 is TGCAGCGTTGCGCCGGGGCCGAACACTGAAGCTTTCTTT. Protein sequence: CSVAPGPNTEAFF.

The rearrangement uses TRBV5-1 and TRBJ1-1; D might be TRBD1 (5 bases). The CDR3 runs 16 residues. Germline V gene lookup returns CDR1 SGHRS and CDR2 YFSETQ. V lost 3 bases and J lost 0, with 15 bases in between. The CDR3 DNA is TGCGCCAGCAGCTCCACTCCCGGGACGGTGAACACTGAAGCTTTCTTT. Amino acids: CASSSTPGTVNTEAFF.

V is TRBV6-6 and J is TRBJ2-7; D possibly corresponds to TRBD2 (6 bases). CDR3 length: 14 residues. The V end was cut by 2 bases, the J end by 3 bases, with 11 bases between. The germline V gene has CDR1 MNHNY and CDR2 SVGAGI (reference sequence). This chain's CDR3 is CASSYLSGSYEQYF. The CDR3, as DNA: TGTGCCAGCAGTTACCTTTCCGGGAGCTACGAGCAGTACTTC.

This chain uses TRBV7-3 with TRBJ2-3, with 8 bases that match TRBD2. Germline CDR1 and CDR2: SGHTA and FQGTGA. The CDR3 spans 15 residues. V shed 5 bases, J shed 4 bases, and the junction held 8 bases outside the gene matches. Here the CDR3 reads CASSRSAGEADTQYF. The CDR3 bases are TGTGCCAGCAGCCGCTCAGCGGGAGAGGCAGATACGCAGTATTTT.

The chain uses TRBV9 and TRBJ2-1; 12 nucleotides agree with TRBD2. CDR3 length equals 18 residues. In germline, CDR1 is SGDLS, CDR2 YYNGEE. Germline trimming cut 0 bases from V and 0 bases from J; bases unmatched to any gene: 4. CDR3 in amino acids: CASSVELAGGRSYNEQFF. CDR3 sequence (DNA): TGTGCCAGCAGCGTAGAACTAGCGGGGGGCCGCTCCTACAATGAGCAGTTCTTC.

This clonotype has more than one count but fewer than ten. The chain links TRBV7-6 to TRBJ1-5; possible D gene TRBD1, 6 bases. This CDR3 is 14 amino acids long. V was shortened by 4 bases and J by 5 bases, with 12 bases between the two germline ends. Germline values: CDR1 SGHVS, CDR2 FNYEAQ. The CDR3 sequence is CASSSQGGDQPQHF. Here the CDR3 DNA reads TGTGCCAGCAGCTCACAGGGAGGGGATCAGCCCCAGCATTTT.

The V gene is TRBV5-1, the J gene TRBJ2-3, with D unresolved. The CDR3 covers 16 residues. V was trimmed by 0 bases and J by 1 base, leaving 12 bases between them. Per germline, CDR1 SGHRS and CDR2 YFSETQ. This chain's CDR3 is CASSLEGQTGTDTQYF. The CDR3 DNA reads as TGCGCCAGCAGCTTGGAAGGCCAAACGGGCACAGATACGCAGTATTTT.

The V and J genes are TRBV18 and TRBJ2-3, with D unclear. Per germline, CDR1 KGHSH and CDR2 LQKENI. V lost 0 bases, J lost 1 base, and 11 bases lay in between. The CDR3 totals 16 residues. CDR3 sequence: CASSPPLRVGTDTQYF. In DNA, the CDR3 is TGTGCCAGCTCACCACCACTGCGCGTAGGCACAGATACGCAGTATTTT.

The V gene is TRBV6-1, the J gene TRBJ1-2, with D uncertain. This CDR3 is 14 amino acids long. V was pared by 2 bases and J by 8 bases, with 15 bases between. Looked up from germline, CDR1 is MNHNS and CDR2 is SASEGT. The CDR3 is CASSERPGPWGYTF. For the CDR3, the DNA is TGTGCCAGCAGTGAAAGGCCAGGCCCGTGGGGCTACACCTTC.

This rearrangement joins TRBV11-1 to TRBJ1-2, with 7 bases fitting TRBD1. CDR3 size: 16 residues. Trimming cost V 2 bases and J 0 bases; bases outside gene matches: 6. Germline CDR1 reads SGHAT; CDR2 reads FQDESV (reference sequence). CDR3 DNA: TGTGCCAGCAGCTTATCACGGACAGGAGCTAACTATGGCTACACCTTC. It encodes CASSLSRTGANYGYTF.

The chain employs TRBV15 and TRBJ2-3; D gene unclear. Germline V gene lookup returns CDR1 LNHNV and CDR2 YYDKDF (reference sequence). The CDR3 has 15 residues. The V and J ends lost 0 bases and 3 bases respectively, with 10 bases between them. The CDR3 loop is CATSRDPGKTDTQYF. The CDR3 region has the DNA TGTGCCACCAGCAGAGATCCCGGTAAAACAGATACGCAGTATTTT.

This clonotype was observed a handful of times. The rearrangement links TRBV7-3 to TRBJ1-2; D is undetermined. Germline CDR1 and CDR2: SGHTA and FQGTGA. The V end lost 5 bases, the J end lost 6 bases, and 13 bases lay between the germline ends. The CDR3 extends over 13 amino acids. CDR3 coding DNA: TGTGCCAGCAGCCAAGGCCCCTGGGATGGCTACACCTTC. Its protein product is CASSQGPWDGYTF.

The chain recombines TRBV20-1 with TRBJ2-1, with D possibly being TRBD1 (6 bases). CDR3 length equals 15 residues. Trimming took 6 bases from V and 7 from J, leaving 22 bases between them. The germline CDR1 and CDR2 sequences are DFQATT and SNEGSKA (reference sequence). The CDR3 reads CSAYTPGQHMNEQFF. The CDR3 nucleotides are TGCAGTGCCTATACCCCGGGACAACACATGAATGAGCAGTTCTTC.

This chain's CDR3 is CASSPRGFNTEAFF. The CDR3 nucleotides are TGTGCCAGCAGCCCCAGAGGGTTTAACACTGAAGCTTTCTTT. The V gene is TRBV7-8, the J gene TRBJ1-1; no firm D call. This CDR3 has 14 residues. Trimming removed 5 bases at V and 2 bases at J, with 12 bases between. Germline-derived CDR1 and CDR2 are SGHVS and FQNEAQ.

The V and J genes are TRBV5-1 and TRBJ2-2, with TRBD1 matching over 9 bases. V trimming: 2 bases; J trimming: 1 base; junction bases outside the gene matches: 6. Germline-derived CDR1 and CDR2 are SGHRS and YFSETQ. The CDR3 loop spans 17 amino acids. The CDR3 is CASSLQGQGKNTGELFF. CDR3 nucleotides: TGCGCCAGCAGCTTACAGGGACAGGGAAAGAACACCGGGGAGCTGTTTTTT.

This chain links TRBV9 with TRBJ2-5; a possible D gene is TRBD2 (6 bases). Trimming took 1 base from V and 5 from J, leaving 15 bases between them. Per the germline V gene, CDR1 is SGDLS and CDR2 is YYNGEE. The CDR3 is 15 residues long. CDR3 nucleotides: TGTGCCAGCAGCGTATTCGGGAGTCTGTGGGAGACCCAGTACTTC. Translating gives CASSVFGSLWETQYF.

This chain connects TRBV4-3 to TRBJ2-2; the match to TRBD1 covers 7 bases. J lost 2 bases, V lost 0 bases, and 6 bases had no gene match. The CDR3 has 17 amino acids. Germline assignment: CDR1 LGHNA and CDR2 YSLEER. CDR3 protein: CASSQDLGTANTGELFF. The CDR3 DNA follows: TGCGCCAGCAGCCAAGATCTCGGGACAGCCAACACCGGGGAGCTGTTTTTT.

In its sample, this clonotype was seen many times. The gene calls are TRBV29-1 and TRBJ2-3, with D hard to call. This CDR3 has 12 amino acids. Trimming cost V 5 bases and J 6 bases, with 12 bases left between them. CDR1 is SQVTM, CDR2 ANQGSEA, per germline. CDR3 sequence (DNA): TGCAGCGTTACACGAGACGTGGATACGCAGTATTTT. Its translation: CSVTRDVDTQYF.

This clonotype came up many times. The V gene is TRBV7-2, the J gene TRBJ2-3; D unclear. CDR3 length: 13 residues. Germline assignment: CDR1 SGHTA and CDR2 FQGNSA. With 0 bases removed from V and 6 bases from J, the gap between germline ends came to 7 bases. The CDR3 DNA sequence: TGTGCCAGCAGCTTAGCGAGTATGGATACGCAGTATTTT. Protein: CASSLASMDTQYF.